The present T cell receptor beta chain was sequenced within a study of blood T cell repertoires in COVID-19. Per the authors' pipeline: Estimated nucleated cell counts came from reference gene primer amplification. This table comes from immunoSEQ multiplex PCR, and its TCRdb copy is limited to in-frame clones, with some not included. From that table come the V and J calls and clone size; the DNA was used to work out D and trimming. The sample consists of about 160,000 clones, 82% of them appearing once. Clinical history reported by participants formed the basis on which cohorts were assigned. Cohort 3 donors counted as recovered after two negative PCRs, clearance, or resolved symptoms. Trimming removed 3 bases from V and 6 bases from J, with 3 bases in between. The germline V gene encodes CDR1 GTSNPN and CDR2 SVGIG (reference sequence). The CDR3 is made up of 11 amino acids.

The chain couples TRBV30 to TRBJ1-6, with unresolved D. The receptor was derived from a man in his sixties who had recovered from COVID-19. Sequencing was carried out using PBMCs or T cells enriched from blood (not recorded which). This chain's CDR3 is CAWSLNSPLHF. CDR3 in DNA: TGTGCCTGGAGCCTTAATTCACCCCTCCACTTT.